The 13 T cell receptor beta chains given below trace back to one sample, sequenced in a study of blood T cells in healthy people across ages. The authors ran a second PCR of 7 to 11 cycles using a sample-barcoded 5' primer and a J-beta primer mix. TCRdb re-derived calls from the 5' RACE reads in MiXCR, one entry per CDR3 protein. The sample carries about 630,000 distinct CDR3 sequences, about 21% recorded once. The sequenced sample consisted of blood. Receptor source: a man in his sixties or seventies in good health.

This clonotype has at least ten counts. The chain has TRBV4-1 and TRBJ1-6; D uncertain. V dropped 0 bases and J dropped 5 bases, with 5 bases sitting between them. The V gene's germline CDR1 is MGHRA and CDR2 YSYEKL. The CDR3 covers 14 residues. CDR3 nucleotide sequence: TGCGCCAGCAGCCAAGATTGGAATAATTCACCCCTCCACTTT. Translating gives CASSQDWNNSPLHF.

In the case of this clonotype: This clone may be a read error of a much larger clone one base away. The chain carries TRBV7-9 and TRBJ2-7, with TRBD1 identical over 8 bases. CDR1 and CDR2 from the germline V gene are SEHNR and FQNEAQ (reference sequence). The CDR3 totals 13 residues. CDR3 coding DNA: TGTGCCTGCAGCTTAGACAGGGGTTTCGAGCAGTACTTC. Protein product: CACSLDRGFEQYF.

This clonotype came up a few times. The chain carries TRBV2 and TRBJ2-2; D is unresolved. Germline V gene lookup returns CDR1 SNHLY and CDR2 FYNNEI. V was pared by 6 bases and J by 5 bases, with 7 bases between. The CDR3 extends over 12 amino acids. The CDR3 reads CASSQWTGELFF. The CDR3 DNA follows: TGTGCCAGCAGCCAATGGACCGGGGAGCTGTTTTTT.

The rearrangement uses TRBV6-6 and TRBJ2-7, with 10 bases matching TRBD1. V lost 3 bases, J lost 6 bases, and 5 bases stayed unmatched. The CDR3 consists of 14 residues. The germline gives CDR1 MNHNY, CDR2 SVGAGI (reference sequence). Here the CDR3 DNA reads TGTGCCAGCAGTTATGGGACAGGGGAAAGCGAGCAGTACTTC. Residues: CASSYGTGESEQYF.

This clonotype was seen a few times. V usage is TRBV12-3 or TRBV12-4 and J usage is TRBJ2-1, with TRBD2 matching over 14 bases. J gave up 4 bases and V 10 bases, and 15 bases lay outside the gene matches. This CDR3 is 18 amino acids long. CDR3 DNA sequence: TGTGCCACCAAAAGGGGGACTAGCGGGAGTGGAAGGTACAATGAGCAGTTCTTC. It yields the protein CATKRGTSGSGRYNEQFF.

This clonotype came up a few times. The CDR3 DNA follows: TGCAGTGCTAGAGGTCCGGGAAACACAGATACGCAGTATTTT. It translates to CSARGPGNTDTQYF. The chain carries TRBV20-1 and TRBJ2-3; D perhaps matches TRBD2 (5 bases). The V gene lost 1 base and the J gene lost 2 bases, with 10 bases spanning the gap. Germline loops: CDR1 DFQATT, CDR2 SNEGSKA (reference sequence). The CDR3 is made up of 14 amino acids.

This clonotype was seen a few times. The rearrangement uses TRBV10-3 and TRBJ2-1, with D unresolved. CDR1 ENHRY and CDR2 SYGVKD come from the germline V gene. The CDR3 length is 13 residues. Deletions cut 2 bases from V and 9 bases from J, with 11 bases between. CDR3 protein: CAISEGPRGEQFF. CDR3 bases: TGTGCCATCAGTGAGGGTCCGAGAGGTGAGCAGTTCTTC.

The V gene is TRBV29-1, the J gene TRBJ2-7, with TRBD1 matching over 7 bases. Germline V lookup: CDR1 SQVTM, CDR2 ANQGSEA. This CDR3 spans 14 amino acids. J was trimmed by 1 base and V by 1 base; bases with no gene match: 4. CDR3: CSVEGSGGSYEQYF. The DNA of the CDR3 is TGCAGCGTTGAAGGGTCAGGGGGTTCCTACGAGCAGTACTTC.

The CDR3 coding sequence is TGTGCCAGCAGCGTAGACAGGGACACCGGGGAGCTGTTTTTT. The encoded protein is CASSVDRDTGELFF. V is TRBV9 and J is TRBJ2-2; D perhaps matches TRBD1 (6 bases). Trimming shortened V by 0 bases and J by 3 bases, and 6 bases separated the two germline ends. CDR1 and CDR2 from the germline V gene are SGDLS and YYNGEE. The CDR3 covers 14 residues. The full variable domain, with the rest looked up from reference TRBV9 and TRBJ2-2, is DSGVTQTPKHLITATGQRVTLRCSPRSGDLSVYWYQQSLDQGLQFLIQYYNGEERAKGNILERFSAQQFPDLHSELNLSSLELGDSALYFCASSVDRDTGELFFGEGSRLTVL.

This clonotype appeared a few times. The CDR3 DNA reads as TGTGCCAGCAGCCAAGATCGAGGCAGGGCGGAGGAAAAACTGTTTTTT. This gives the protein CASSQDRGRAEEKLFF. V gene TRBV14 combines with J gene TRBJ1-4; a weak D match, TRBD1 (5 bases). This CDR3 has 16 residues. Germline-derived CDR1 and CDR2 are SGHDN and FVKESK. Trimming stripped 0 bases from V and 8 bases from J, with 16 bases between.

The V call is TRBV20-1, the J call TRBJ1-5; the D gene is possibly TRBD1 (6 bases). This CDR3 contains 13 residues. Germline V lookup: CDR1 DFQATT, CDR2 SNEGSKA (reference sequence). V was clipped by 5 bases and J by 7 bases, with 15 bases between them. CDR3 coding DNA: TGCAGTGCTGAGGGTCAGGGGAGCCAGCCCCAGCATTTT. Protein: CSAEGQGSQPQHF.

This chain links TRBV27 with TRBJ2-1; D possibly corresponds to TRBD2 (6 bases). The DNA end is a closer match to TRBJ2-7, so the J assignment may be wrong. CDR1 and CDR2 (germline): MNHEY, SMNVEV (reference sequence). This CDR3 comprises 15 residues. CDR3 coding DNA: TGTGCCAGCAGTACAAAACCACGGGGGACCTACGAGCAGTACTTC. Encoded protein: CASSTKPRGTYEQYF.

This clonotype appeared a few times. The rearrangement joins TRBV20-1 to TRBJ2-4; 9 positions match TRBD2. Germline-derived CDR1 and CDR2 are DFQATT and SNEGSKA (reference sequence). V lost 1 base to trimming and J lost 4 bases; unmatched junction nucleotides: 5. This CDR3 region has 15 residues. CDR3 nucleotide sequence: TGCAGTGCTAGAGTTCTTAGCGGGAGAAAAAACATTCAGTACTTC. This translates into CSARVLSGRKNIQYF.